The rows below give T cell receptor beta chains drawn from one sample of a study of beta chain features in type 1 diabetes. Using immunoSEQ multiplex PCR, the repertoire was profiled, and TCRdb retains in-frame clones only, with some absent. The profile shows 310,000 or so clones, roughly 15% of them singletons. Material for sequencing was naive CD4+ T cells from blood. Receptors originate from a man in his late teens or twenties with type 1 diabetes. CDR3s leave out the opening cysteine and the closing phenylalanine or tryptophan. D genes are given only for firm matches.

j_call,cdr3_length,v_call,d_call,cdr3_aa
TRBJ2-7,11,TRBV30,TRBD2,AWRTSGRYEQY
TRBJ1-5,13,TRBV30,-,AWSVVGQGFQPQH
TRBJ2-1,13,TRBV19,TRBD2,ASSTSGRGHNEQF
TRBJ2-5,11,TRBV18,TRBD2,ASSLTAGETQY
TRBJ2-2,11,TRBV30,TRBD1,AWRWTGTGELF
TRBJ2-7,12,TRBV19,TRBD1,ASSRRGRTYEQY
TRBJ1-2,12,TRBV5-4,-,ASSFADRGYGYT
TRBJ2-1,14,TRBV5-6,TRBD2,ASRTPSGRSYNEQF
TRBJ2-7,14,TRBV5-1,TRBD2,ASSLGATSGSYEQY
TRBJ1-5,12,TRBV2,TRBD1,ASRGDSAYQPQH
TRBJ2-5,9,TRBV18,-,ASSPLETQY
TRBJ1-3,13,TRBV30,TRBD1,ACETGTGTGNTIY
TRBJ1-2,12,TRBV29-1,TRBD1,SGRTGSGAYGYT
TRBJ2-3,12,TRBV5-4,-,ASSLSRVADTQY
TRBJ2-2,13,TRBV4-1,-,ASSAPTRNTGELF
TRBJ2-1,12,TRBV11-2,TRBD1,ASSYDRGRDEQF
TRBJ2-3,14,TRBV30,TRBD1,AWSASRTGNTDTQY
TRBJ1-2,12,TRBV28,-,ASSPHPGGYGYT
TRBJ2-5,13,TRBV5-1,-,ASSFGPGGRETQY
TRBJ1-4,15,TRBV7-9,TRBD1,ASSPWTGGATNEKLF
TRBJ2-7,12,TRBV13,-,ASSLAAGGDEQY
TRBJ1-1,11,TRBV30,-,AWSLLLNTEAF
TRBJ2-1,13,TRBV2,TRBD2,ASSEASGRYNEQF
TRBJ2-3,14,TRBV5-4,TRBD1,ASSRFGTGSTDTQY
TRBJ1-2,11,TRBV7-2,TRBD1,ASSWDRDGGYT
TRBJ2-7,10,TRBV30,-,AWSVSGREQY
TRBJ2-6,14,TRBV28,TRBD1,ASSGTGVSGANVLT
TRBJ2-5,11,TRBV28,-,ASSLGAAETQY
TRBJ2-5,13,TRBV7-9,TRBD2,ASSSTTSGRSSLY
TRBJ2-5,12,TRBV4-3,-,ASSQDGLRGTQY
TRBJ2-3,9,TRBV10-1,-,ASGPRDTQY
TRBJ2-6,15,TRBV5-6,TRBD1,ASSLNRGLFGANVLT
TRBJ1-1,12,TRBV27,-,ASSARGFGTEAF
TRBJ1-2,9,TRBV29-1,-,SVLRGDGYT
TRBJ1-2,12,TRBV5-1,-,ASSLGLTSYGYT
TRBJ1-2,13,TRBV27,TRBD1,ASSSRQGAGYGYT
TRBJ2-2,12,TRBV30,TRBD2,AWSRLAETGELF
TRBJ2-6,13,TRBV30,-,AWSLGQPGANVLT
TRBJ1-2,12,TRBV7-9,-,ASSSRAGNYGYT
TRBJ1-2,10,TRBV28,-,ASSYRGLGYT
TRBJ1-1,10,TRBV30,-,AWSGLNTEAF
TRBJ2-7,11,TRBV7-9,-,ASSFDSPYEQY
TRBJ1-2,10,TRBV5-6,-,ASSLTVYGYT
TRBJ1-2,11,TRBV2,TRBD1,ASRPGQGIGYT
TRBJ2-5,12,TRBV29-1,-,SVSPGLLLETQY
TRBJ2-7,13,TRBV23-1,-,ASSQGSGNSYEQY
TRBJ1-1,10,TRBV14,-,ASSPGGRVTF
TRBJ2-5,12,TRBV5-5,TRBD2,ASSRGTSDETQY
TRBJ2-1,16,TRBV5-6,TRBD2,ASSLKASGRPGRLWQF
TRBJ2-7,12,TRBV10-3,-,AISKTSSNYEQY
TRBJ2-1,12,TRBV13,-,ASSYVNAGNEQF
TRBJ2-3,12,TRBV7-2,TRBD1,ASTQNRGADTQY
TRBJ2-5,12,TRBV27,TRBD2,ASAPASGRGTQY
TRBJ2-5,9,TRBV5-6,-,ASSQKETQY
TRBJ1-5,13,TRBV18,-,ASSPVGRDPQPQH
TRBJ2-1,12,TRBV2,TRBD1,ASSAGTAYNEQF
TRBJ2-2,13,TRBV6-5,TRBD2,ASSYYVAGTGELF
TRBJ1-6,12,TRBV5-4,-,ASSLRREDSPLH
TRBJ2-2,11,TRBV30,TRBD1,ALRTGDTGELF